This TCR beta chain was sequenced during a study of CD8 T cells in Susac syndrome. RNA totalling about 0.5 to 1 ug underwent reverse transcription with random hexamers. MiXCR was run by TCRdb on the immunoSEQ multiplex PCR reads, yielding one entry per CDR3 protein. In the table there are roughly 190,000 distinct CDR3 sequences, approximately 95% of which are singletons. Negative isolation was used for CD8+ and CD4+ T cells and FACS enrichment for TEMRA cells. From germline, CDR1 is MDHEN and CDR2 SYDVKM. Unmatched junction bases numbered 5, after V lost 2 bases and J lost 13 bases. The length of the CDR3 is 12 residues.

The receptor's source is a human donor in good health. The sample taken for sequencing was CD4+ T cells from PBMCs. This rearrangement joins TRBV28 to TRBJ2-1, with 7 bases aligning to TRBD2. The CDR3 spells CASSLLREAQFF. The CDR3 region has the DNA TGTGCCAGCAGTTTACTCCGGGAGGCACAGTTCTTC.